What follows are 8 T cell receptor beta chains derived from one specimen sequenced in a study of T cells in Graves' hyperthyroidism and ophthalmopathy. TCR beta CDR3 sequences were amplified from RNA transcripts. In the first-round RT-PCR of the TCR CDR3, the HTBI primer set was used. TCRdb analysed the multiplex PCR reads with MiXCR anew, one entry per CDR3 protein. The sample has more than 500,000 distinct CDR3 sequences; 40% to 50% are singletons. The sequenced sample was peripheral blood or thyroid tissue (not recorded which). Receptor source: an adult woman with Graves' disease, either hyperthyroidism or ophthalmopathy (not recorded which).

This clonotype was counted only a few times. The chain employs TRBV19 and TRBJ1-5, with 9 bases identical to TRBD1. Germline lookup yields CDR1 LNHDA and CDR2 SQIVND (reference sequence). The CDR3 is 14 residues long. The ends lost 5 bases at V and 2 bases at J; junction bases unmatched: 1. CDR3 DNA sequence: TGTGCCAGTAGTTGGACAGGGGGCAATCAGCCCCAGCATTTT. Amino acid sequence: CASSWTGGNQPQHF.

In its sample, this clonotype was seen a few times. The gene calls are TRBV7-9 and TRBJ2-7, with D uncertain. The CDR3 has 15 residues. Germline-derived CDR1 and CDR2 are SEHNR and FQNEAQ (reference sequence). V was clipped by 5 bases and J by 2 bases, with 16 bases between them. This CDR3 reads CASSPSGDGPYEQYF. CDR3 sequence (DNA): TGTGCCAGCAGCCCGAGTGGCGACGGCCCCTACGAGCAGTACTTC.

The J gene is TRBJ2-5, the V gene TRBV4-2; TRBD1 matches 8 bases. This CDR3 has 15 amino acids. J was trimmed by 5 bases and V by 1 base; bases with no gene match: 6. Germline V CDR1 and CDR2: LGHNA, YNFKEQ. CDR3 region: CASSQGGQGMETQYF. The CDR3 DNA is TGTGCCAGCAGCCAAGGTGGACAGGGAATGGAGACCCAGTACTTC.

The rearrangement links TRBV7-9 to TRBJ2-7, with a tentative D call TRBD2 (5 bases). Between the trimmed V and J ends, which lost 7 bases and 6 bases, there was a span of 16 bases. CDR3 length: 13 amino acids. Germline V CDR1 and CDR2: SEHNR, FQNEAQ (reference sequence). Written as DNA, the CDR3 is TGTGCCAGCACCTCAGGTGGGAGCACCGAGCAGTACTTC. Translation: CASTSGGSTEQYF.

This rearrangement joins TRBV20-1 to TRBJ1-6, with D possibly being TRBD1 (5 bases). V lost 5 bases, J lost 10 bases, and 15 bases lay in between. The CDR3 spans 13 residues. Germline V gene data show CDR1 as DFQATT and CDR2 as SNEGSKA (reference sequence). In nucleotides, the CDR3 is TGCAGTGCTCGCGGACATGACGGGTCACCCCTCCACTTT. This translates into CSARGHDGSPLHF.

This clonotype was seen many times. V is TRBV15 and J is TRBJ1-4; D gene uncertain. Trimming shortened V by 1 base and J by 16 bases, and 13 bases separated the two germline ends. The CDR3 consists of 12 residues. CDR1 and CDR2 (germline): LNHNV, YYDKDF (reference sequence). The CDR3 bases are TGTGCCACCAGCAGAGGGGAGGGCAAGAAGTTTTTT. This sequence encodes CATSRGEGKKFF.

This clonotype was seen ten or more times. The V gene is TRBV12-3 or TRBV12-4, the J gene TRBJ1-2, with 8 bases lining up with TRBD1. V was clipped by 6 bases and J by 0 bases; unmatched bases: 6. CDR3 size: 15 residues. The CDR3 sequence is CASSPTGGANYGYTF. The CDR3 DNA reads TGTGCCAGCAGCCCTACAGGGGGTGCTAACTATGGCTACACCTTC.

The CDR3 nucleotides read TGTGCCAGCAGTGAGAACCCGGGAGGAAGCGGGACCCAGTACTTC. This gives the protein CASSENPGGSGTQYF. V usage is TRBV7-9 and J usage is TRBJ2-5; 7 bases are shared with TRBD2. The trim removed 6 bases at V and 7 bases at J, leaving 14 bases unmatched. CDR1 and CDR2 (germline): SEHNR, FQNEAQ (reference sequence). The CDR3 contains 15 residues.